Presented here are 3 T cell receptor beta chains from one specimen sequenced in a study of human T cells and chemical hapten exposure. This sample's time point: pre-sensitization, week 0. Specified treatment: therapeutic diphenylcyclopropenone sensitization with weekly scalp DPC. TCRdb reanalysed the RACE reads using MiXCR and keeps one entry per CDR3 protein. This table holds 300,000 to 450,000 distinct CDR3 sequences, 5% to 6.5% found once. Sequenced material: whole blood, taken in connection with sensitization to the hapten diphenylcyclopropenone (DPC). These TCRs come from a woman aged 18-29 years with alopecia areata. Some clones in this sample may be carry-over from other donors' samples.

This clonotype was counted ten times or more. The V call is TRBV12-5, the J call TRBJ1-5; 8 bases match TRBD1. V lost 2 bases and J lost 5; bases outside the gene matches: 2. Germline V gene sequence: CDR1 LGHNT, CDR2 FRNRAP. The CDR3 consists of 14 residues. For the CDR3, the DNA is TGTGCTAGTGGTTTGTCAGGGGGCTATCAGCCCCAGCATTTT. Its translation is CASGLSGGYQPQHF. The full variable domain, its missing parts supplied by reference TRBV12-5 and TRBJ1-5, is DARVTQTPRHKVTEMGQEVTMRCQPILGHNTVFWYRQTMMQGLELLAYFRNRAPLDDSGMPKDRFSAEMPDATLATLKIQPSEPRDSAVYFCASGLSGGYQPQHFGDGTRLSIL.

Written as DNA, the CDR3 is TGCAGTGCTAGAACCTGGATAGGGACCGGGGAGCTGTTTTTT. It yields the protein CSARTWIGTGELFF. The V gene is TRBV20-1, the J gene TRBJ2-2; D unclear. The V end was cut by 2 bases, the J end by 5 bases, with 12 bases between. Germline V gives CDR1 DFQATT, CDR2 SNEGSKA (reference sequence). This CDR3 is 14 amino acids long.

This clonotype has just a few counts. The chain couples TRBV12-3 or TRBV12-4 to TRBJ1-1; possibly TRBD1 for D (5 bases). There are 13 residues in the CDR3. Trimming cost V 5 bases and J 6 bases, with 13 bases left between them. CDR3: CASSPSGDPEAFF. The CDR3 nucleotides read TGTGCCAGCAGTCCTAGTGGGGACCCTGAAGCTTTCTTT.